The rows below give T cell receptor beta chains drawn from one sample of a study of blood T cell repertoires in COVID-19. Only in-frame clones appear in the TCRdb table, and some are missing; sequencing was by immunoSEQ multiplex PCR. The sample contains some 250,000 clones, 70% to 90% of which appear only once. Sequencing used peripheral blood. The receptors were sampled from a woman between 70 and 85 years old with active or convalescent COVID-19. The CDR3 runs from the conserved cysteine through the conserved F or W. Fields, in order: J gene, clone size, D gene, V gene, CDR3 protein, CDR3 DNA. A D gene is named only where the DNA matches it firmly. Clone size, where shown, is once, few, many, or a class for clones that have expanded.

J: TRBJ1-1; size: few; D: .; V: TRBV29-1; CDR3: CSIRQVGWRNTEAFF; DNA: TGCAGCATAAGACAGGTAGGCTGGAGGAACACTGAAGCTTTCTTT
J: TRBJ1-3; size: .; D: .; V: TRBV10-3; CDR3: CAAQKDATGNTIYF; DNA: TGTGCCGCTCAAAAAGATGCGACTGGAAACACCATATATTTT
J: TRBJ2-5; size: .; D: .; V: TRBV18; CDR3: CASSRTASQETQYF; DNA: TGTGCCAGCTCACGGACAGCGAGTCAAGAGACCCAGTACTTC
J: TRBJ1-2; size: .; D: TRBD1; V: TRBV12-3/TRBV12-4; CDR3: CASSPGTGYGYTF; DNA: TGTGCCAGCAGTCCCGGGACAGGCTATGGCTACACCTTC
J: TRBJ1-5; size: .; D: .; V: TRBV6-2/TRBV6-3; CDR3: CASSYSKAGANQPQHF; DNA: TGTGCCAGCAGTTACTCGAAGGCAGGGGCAAATCAGCCCCAGCATTTT
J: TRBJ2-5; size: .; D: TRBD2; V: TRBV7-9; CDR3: CASNRQGGETQYF; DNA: TGTGCCAGCAACCGCCAGGGAGGGGAGACCCAGTACTTC
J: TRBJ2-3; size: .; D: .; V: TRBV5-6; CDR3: CASSWYQGSTDTQYF; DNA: TGTGCCAGCAGCTGGTATCAGGGAAGCACAGATACGCAGTATTTT
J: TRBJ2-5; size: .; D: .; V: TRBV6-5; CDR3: CASRTSIETQYF; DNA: TGTGCCAGCAGGACTAGTATTGAGACCCAGTACTTC
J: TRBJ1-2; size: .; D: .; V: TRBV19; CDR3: CASLAPGQYGYTF; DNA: TGTGCCAGTCTAGCCCCGGGCCAGTATGGCTACACCTTC
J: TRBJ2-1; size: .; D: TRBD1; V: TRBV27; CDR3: CASSLSGTGAYNEQFF; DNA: TGTGCCAGCAGTTTATCCGGGACAGGAGCCTACAATGAGCAGTTCTTC
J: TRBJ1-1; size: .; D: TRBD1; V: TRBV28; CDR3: CASSPGGQTEAFF; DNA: TGTGCCAGCAGTCCAGGGGGACAGACTGAAGCTTTCTTT
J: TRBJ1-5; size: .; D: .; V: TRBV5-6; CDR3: CASSFGANQPQHF; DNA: TGTGCCAGCAGCTTCGGAGCAAACCAGCCCCAGCATTTT
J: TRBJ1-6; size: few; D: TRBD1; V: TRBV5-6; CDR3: CASSSGTGEVDSPLHF; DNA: TGTGCCAGCAGCTCCGGGACAGGGGAGGTTGATTCACCCCTCCACTTT
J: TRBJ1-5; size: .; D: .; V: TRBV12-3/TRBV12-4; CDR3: CASSADGRTQHF; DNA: TGTGCCAGCTCCGCCGATGGGAGGACCCAGCATTTT
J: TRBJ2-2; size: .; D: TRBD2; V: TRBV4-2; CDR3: CASSQRWGGGGELFF; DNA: TGTGCCAGCAGCCAAAGGTGGGGGGGTGGCGGGGAGCTGTTTTTT
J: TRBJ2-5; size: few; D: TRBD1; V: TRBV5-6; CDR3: CASSPPGTGVTETQYF; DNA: TGTGCCAGCAGCCCCCCCGGGACAGGGGTGACGGAGACCCAGTACTTC
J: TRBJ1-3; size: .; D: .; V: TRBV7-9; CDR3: CASSYVRAGNTIYF; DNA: TGTGCCAGCAGCTATGTTAGAGCTGGAAACACCATATATTTT
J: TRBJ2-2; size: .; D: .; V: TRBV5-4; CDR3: CASSRGGAVTGELFF; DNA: TGTGCCAGCAGCCGTGGGGGGGCTGTCACCGGGGAGCTGTTTTTT
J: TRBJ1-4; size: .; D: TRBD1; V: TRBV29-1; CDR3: CSVATGTGNEKLFF; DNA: TGCAGCGTTGCCACCGGGACAGGGAATGAAAAACTGTTTTTT
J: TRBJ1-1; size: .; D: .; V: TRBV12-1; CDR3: CASSTRQGINTEAFF; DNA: TGTGCCAGCAGCACCCGACAGGGGATTAACACTGAAGCTTTCTTT
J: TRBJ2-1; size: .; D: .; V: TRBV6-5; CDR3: CAITGYNEQFF; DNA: TGTGCCATAACAGGTTACAATGAGCAGTTCTTC
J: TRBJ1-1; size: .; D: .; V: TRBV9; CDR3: CASSVDLRSGGTEAFF; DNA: TGTGCCAGCAGCGTAGATTTAAGGTCGGGGGGCACTGAAGCTTTCTTT
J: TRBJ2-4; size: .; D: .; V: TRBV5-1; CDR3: CASTDTSTKNIQYF; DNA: TGCGCCAGCACCGACACATCAACCAAAAACATTCAGTACTTC
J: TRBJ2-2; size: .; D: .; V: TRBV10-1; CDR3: CASRDRNTGELFF; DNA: TGCGCCAGCAGAGACAGGAACACCGGGGAGCTGTTTTTT
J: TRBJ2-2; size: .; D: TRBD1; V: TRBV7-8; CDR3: CASSLGTGGELFF; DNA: TGTGCCAGCAGCTTAGGGACAGGCGGGGAGCTGTTTTTT
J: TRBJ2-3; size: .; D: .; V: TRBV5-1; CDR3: CASSLGPGSDTQYF; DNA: TGCGCCAGCAGCTTGGGCCCAGGTTCGGATACGCAGTATTTT
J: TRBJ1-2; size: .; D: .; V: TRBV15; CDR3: CATSRGRANYGYTF; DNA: TGTGCCACCAGCAGAGGCAGGGCTAACTATGGCTACACCTTC
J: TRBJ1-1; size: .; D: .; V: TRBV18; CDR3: CASSPSLEAFF; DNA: TGTGCCAGCTCACCATCCCTTGAAGCTTTCTTT
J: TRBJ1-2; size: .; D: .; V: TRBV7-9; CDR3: CASSLPGGGSYTF; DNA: TGTGCCAGCAGCCTTCCTGGCGGGGGTAGCTACACCTTC
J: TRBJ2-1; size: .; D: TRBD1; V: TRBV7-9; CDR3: CASSQDRGDNEQFF; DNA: TGTGCCAGCAGCCAGGACAGGGGCGATAATGAGCAGTTCTTC
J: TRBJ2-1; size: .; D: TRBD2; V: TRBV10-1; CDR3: CASSPGTNNEQFF; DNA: TGCGCCAGCAGTCCCGGGACTAACAATGAGCAGTTCTTC
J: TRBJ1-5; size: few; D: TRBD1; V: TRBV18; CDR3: CASSPSGTGTNQPQHF; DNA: TGTGCCAGCTCACCCTCCGGGACAGGTACTAATCAGCCCCAGCATTTT
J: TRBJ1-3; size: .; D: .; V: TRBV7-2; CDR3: CASSSPSGRGNTIYF; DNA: TGTGCCAGCAGCTCCCCCAGCGGGCGGGGAAACACCATATATTTT
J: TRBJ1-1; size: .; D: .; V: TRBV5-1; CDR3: CASSSRTDEAFF; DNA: TGCGCCAGCAGCTCCCGGACTGACGAAGCTTTCTTT
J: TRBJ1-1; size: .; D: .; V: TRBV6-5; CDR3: CASRRDGRGTEAFF; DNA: TGTGCCAGCAGGAGAGACGGAAGGGGCACTGAAGCTTTCTTT
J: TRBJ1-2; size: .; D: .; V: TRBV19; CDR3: CASSPRSVYGYTF; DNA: TGTGCCAGTAGTCCCAGGTCTGTCTATGGCTACACCTTC
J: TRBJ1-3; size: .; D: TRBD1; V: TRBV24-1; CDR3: CATSDTGVGGDTIYF; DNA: TGTGCCACCAGTGATACAGGGGTAGGGGGAGACACCATATATTTT
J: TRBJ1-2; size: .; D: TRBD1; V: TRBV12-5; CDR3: CASGPSGTGGNYGYTF; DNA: TGTGCTAGTGGCCCGAGCGGGACAGGGGGGAACTATGGCTACACCTTC
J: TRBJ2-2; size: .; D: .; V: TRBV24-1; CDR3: CATSDLGFANTGELFF; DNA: TGTGCCACCAGTGATTTGGGCTTCGCGAACACCGGGGAGCTGTTTTTT
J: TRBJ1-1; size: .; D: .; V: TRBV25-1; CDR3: CASSDTHTEAFF; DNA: TGTGCCAGCAGTGACACTCACACTGAAGCTTTCTTT
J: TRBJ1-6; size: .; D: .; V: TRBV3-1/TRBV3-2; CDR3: CASSQDKLYNSPLHF; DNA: TGTGCCAGCAGCCAAGATAAGCTCTATAATTCACCCCTCCACTTT
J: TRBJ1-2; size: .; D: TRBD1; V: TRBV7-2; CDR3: CASSFRDSQYGYTF; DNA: TGTGCCAGCAGCTTCCGGGACAGCCAATATGGCTACACCTTC
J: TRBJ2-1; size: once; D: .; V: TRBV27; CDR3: CASRIKRDSSNEQFF; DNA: TGTGCCAGCAGAATTAAGCGAGACTCCAGCAATGAGCAGTTCTTC
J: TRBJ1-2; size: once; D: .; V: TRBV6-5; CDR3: CASTWGGGYTF; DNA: TGTGCCAGTACTTGGGGGGGCGGCTACACCTTC
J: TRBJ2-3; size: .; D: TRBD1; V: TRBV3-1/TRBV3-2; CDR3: CASSGPGGYGTDTQYF; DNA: TGTGCCAGCAGCGGGCCAGGGGGTTATGGAACAGATACGCAGTATTTT
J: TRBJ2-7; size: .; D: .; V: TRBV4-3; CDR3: CASSLEAGIGEQYF; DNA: TGCGCCAGCAGCCTTGAGGCAGGGATAGGCGAGCAGTACTTC
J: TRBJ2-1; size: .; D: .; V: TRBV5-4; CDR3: CASSATRGGPGNEQFF; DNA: TGTGCCAGCAGCGCAACTCGCGGGGGCCCGGGCAATGAGCAGTTCTTC
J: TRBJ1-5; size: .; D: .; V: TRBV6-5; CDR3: CASSWDINQPQHF; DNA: TGTGCCAGCAGCTGGGACATCAATCAGCCCCAGCATTTT
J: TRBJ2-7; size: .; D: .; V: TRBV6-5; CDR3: CASRRVRDEQYF; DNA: TGTGCCAGCAGACGCGTTCGGGACGAGCAGTACTTC
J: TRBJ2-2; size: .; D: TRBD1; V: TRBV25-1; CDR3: CASSAWTGSTGELFF; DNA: TGTGCCAGCAGTGCCTGGACAGGGAGCACCGGGGAGCTGTTTTTT
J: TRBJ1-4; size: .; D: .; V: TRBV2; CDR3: CASSMAGRGGSEKLFF; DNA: TGTGCCAGCAGTATGGCGGGCAGAGGGGGTAGTGAAAAACTGTTTTTT
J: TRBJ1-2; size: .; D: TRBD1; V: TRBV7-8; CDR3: CASSPRTGPNYGYTF; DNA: TGTGCCAGCAGCCCGAGGACAGGACCTAACTATGGCTACACCTTC
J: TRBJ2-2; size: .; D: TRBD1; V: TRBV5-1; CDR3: CASSLGPPGQGNPGELFF; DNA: TGCGCCAGCAGCTTGGGACCTCCAGGACAGGGGAACCCCGGGGAGCTGTTTTTT
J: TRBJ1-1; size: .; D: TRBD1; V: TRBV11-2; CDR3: CASSLTGGTDTEAFF; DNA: TGTGCCAGCAGCTTGACAGGGGGCACGGACACTGAAGCTTTCTTT
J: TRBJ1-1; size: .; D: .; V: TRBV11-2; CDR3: CASSLEMIQNTEAFF; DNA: TGTGCCAGCAGCTTAGAAATGATACAGAACACTGAAGCTTTCTTT
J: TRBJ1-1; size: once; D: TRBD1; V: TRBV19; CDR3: CASSHDPRTGIYTEAFF; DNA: TGTGCCAGTAGCCACGACCCCCGGACAGGTATATACACTGAAGCTTTCTTT
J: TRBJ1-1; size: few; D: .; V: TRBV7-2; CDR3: CASSLLRVEAFF; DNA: TGTGCCAGCAGCTTACTCAGGGTGGAAGCTTTCTTT